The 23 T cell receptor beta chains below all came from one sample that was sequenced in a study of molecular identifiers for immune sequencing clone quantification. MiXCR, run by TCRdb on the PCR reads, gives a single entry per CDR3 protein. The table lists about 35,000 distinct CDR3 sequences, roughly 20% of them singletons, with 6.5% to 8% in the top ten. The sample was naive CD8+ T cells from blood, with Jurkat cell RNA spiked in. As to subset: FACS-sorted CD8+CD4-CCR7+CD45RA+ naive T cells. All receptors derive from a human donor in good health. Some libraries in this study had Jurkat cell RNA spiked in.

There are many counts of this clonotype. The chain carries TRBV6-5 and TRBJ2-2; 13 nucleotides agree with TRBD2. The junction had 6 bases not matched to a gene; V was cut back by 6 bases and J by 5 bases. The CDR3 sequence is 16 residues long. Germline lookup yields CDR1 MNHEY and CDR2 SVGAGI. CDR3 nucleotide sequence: TGTGCCAGCAGCCCCGGACTAGCGGGAGAAACCGGGGAGCTGTTTTTT. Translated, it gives CASSPGLAGETGELFF.

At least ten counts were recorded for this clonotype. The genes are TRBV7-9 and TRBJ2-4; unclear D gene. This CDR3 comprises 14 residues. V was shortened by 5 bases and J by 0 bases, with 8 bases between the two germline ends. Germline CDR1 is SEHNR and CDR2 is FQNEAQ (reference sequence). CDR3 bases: TGTGCCAGCAGCACCGTCCTAGCCAAAAACATTCAGTACTTC. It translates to CASSTVLAKNIQYF.

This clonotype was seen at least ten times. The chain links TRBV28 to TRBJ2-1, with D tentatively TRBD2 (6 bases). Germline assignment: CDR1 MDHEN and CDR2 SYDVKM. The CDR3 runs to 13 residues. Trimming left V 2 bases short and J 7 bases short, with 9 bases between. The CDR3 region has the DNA TGTGCCAGCAGTTTAGCTAGCGTGAATGAGCAGTTCTTC. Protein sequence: CASSLASVNEQFF. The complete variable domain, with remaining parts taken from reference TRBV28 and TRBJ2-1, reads DVKVTQSSRYLVKRTGEKVFLECVQDMDHENMFWYRQDPGLGLRLIYFSYDVKMKEKGDIPEGYSVSREKKERFSLILESASTNQTSMYLCASSLASVNEQFFGPGTRLTVL.

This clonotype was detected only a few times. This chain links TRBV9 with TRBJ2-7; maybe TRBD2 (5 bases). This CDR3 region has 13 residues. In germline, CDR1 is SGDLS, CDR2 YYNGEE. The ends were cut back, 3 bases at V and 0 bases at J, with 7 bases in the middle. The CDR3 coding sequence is TGTGCCAGCAGCGGACTAAACTCCTACGAGCAGTACTTC. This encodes CASSGLNSYEQYF.

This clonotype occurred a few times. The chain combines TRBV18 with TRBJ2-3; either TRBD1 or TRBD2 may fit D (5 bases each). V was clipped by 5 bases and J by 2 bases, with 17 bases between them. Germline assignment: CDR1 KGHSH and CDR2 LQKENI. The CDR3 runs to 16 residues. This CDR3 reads CASSSVSGQTTDTQYF. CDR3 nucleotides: TGTGCCAGCTCATCGGTGTCGGGGCAGACCACAGATACGCAGTATTTT.

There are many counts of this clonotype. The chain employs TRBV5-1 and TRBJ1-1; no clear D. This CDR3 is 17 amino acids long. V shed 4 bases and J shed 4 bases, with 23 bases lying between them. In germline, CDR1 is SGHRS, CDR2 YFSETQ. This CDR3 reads CASSLQVIREGGTEAFF. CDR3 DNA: TGCGCCAGCAGCCTCCAAGTGATACGAGAGGGTGGCACTGAAGCTTTCTTT.

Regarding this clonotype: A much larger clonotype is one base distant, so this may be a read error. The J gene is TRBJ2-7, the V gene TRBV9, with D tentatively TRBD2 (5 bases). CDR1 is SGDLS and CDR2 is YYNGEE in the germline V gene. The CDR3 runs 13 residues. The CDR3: CASSVGGKYEQCF. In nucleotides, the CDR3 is TGTGCCAGCAGCGTAGGAGGGAAATACGAGCAGTGCTTC.

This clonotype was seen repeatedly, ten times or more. The DNA for the CDR3 is TGTGCCAGCAGCTTAGGGGGACCCGGGAGGACTCGGAACACCGGGGAGCTGTTTTTT. As protein: CASSLGGPGRTRNTGELFF. This chain links TRBV7-8 with TRBJ2-2; TRBD2 matches 7 bases. The J segment lost 1 base and the V segment lost 1 base, leaving 12 bases of the junction unmatched. CDR3 length equals 19 residues. Germline values: CDR1 SGHVS, CDR2 FQNEAQ.

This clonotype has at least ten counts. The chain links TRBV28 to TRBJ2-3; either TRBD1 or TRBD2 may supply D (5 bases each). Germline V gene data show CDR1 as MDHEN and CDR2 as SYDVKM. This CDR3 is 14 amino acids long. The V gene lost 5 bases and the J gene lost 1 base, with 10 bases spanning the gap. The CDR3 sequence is CASSRGPGTDTQYF. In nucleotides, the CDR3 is TGTGCCAGCAGTAGGGGACCCGGCACAGATACGCAGTATTTT.

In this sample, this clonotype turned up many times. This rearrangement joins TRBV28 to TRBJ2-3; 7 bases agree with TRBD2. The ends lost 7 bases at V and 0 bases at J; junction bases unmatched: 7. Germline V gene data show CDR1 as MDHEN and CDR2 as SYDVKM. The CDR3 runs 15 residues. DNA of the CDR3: TGTGCCAGCATCCTAGCGGAGGGGAGCACAGATACGCAGTATTTT. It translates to CASILAEGSTDTQYF.

CDR3 nucleotide sequence: TGTGCCAGCAGCATATATAAGAGTCCCTACAATGAGCAGTTCTTC. Amino acids: CASSIYKSPYNEQFF. V is TRBV7-3 and J is TRBJ2-1; unclear D gene. Germline-derived CDR1 and CDR2 are SGHTA and FQGTGA. V was clipped by 5 bases and J by 2 bases, with 13 bases between them. The CDR3 sequence is 15 residues long. Full variable domain (missing parts from reference TRBV7-3 and TRBJ2-1): GAGVSQTPSNKVTEKGKYVELRCDPISGHTALYWYRQSLGQGPEFLIYFQGTGAADDSGLPNDRFFAVRPEGSVSTLKIQRTERGDSAVYLCASSIYKSPYNEQFFGPGTRLTVL.

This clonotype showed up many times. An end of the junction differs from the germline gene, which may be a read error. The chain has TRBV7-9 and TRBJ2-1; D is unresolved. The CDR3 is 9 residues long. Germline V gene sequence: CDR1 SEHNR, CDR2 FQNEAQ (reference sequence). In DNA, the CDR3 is TGTGCCAGCAGCTCAACAGAGACCTTC. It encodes CASSSTETF.

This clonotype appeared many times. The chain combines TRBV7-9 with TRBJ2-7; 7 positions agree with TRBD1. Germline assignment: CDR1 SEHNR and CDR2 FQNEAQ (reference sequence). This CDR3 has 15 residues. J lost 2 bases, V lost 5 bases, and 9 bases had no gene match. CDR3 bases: TGTGCCAGCAGCGACGGGGACAGAAATACCTACGAGCAGTACTTC. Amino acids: CASSDGDRNTYEQYF. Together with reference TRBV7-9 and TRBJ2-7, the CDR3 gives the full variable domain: DTGVSQNPRHKITKRGQNVTFRCDPISEHNRLYWYRQTLGQGPEFLTYFQNEAQLEKSRLLSDRFSAERPKGSFSTLEIQRTEQGDSAMYLCASSDGDRNTYEQYFGPGTRLTVT.

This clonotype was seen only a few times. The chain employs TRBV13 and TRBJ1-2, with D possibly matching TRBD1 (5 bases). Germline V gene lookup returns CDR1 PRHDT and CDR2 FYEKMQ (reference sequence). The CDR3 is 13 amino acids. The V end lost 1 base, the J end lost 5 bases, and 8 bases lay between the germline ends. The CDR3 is CASSLEDRYGYTF. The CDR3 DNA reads TGTGCCAGCAGCTTAGAAGACAGATATGGCTACACCTTC.

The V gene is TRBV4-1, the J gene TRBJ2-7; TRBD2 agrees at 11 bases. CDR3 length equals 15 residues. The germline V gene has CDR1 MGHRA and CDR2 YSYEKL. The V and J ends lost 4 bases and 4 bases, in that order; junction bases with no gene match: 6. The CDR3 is CASSPSGLAEYEQYF. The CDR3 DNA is TGCGCCAGCAGCCCGTCGGGACTAGCGGAATACGAGCAGTACTTC.

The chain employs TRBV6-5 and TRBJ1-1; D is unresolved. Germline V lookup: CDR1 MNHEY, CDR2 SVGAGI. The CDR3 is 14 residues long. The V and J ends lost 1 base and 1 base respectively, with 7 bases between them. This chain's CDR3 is CASSYYGENTEAFF. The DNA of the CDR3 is TGTGCCAGCAGTTACTATGGGGAGAACACTGAAGCTTTCTTT.

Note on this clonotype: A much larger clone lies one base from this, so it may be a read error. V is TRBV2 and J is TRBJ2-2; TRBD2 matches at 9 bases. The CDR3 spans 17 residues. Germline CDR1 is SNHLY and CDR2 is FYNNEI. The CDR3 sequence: CASSESMREGNTGELLF. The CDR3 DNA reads TGTGCCAGCAGTGAATCTATGCGGGAGGGGAACACCGGGGAGCTGCTTTTT.

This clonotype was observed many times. CDR3 in DNA: TGTGCCAGCAGCCCGCGGGGAGCGGGAGCGGCAGATACGCAGTATTTT. Translated: CASSPRGAGAADTQYF. The chain recombines TRBV7-6 with TRBJ2-3, with TRBD2 matching 8 bases. V was pared by 5 bases and J by 4 bases, with 11 bases of the junction left unmatched. Germline V CDR1 and CDR2: SGHVS, FNYEAQ. CDR3 length: 16 residues.

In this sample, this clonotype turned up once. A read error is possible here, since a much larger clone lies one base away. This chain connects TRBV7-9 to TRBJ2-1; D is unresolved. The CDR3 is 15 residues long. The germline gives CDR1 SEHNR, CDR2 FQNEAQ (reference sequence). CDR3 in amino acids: CASCLVGGRNNEQFF. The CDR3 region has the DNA TGTGCCAGCTGCTTAGTAGGCGGACGGAACAATGAGCAGTTCTTC.

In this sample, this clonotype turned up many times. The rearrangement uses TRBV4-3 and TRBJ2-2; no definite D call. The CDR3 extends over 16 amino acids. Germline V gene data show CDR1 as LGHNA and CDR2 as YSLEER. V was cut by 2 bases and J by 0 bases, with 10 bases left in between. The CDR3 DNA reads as TGCGCCAGCAGCCAATTAGCCTACCCGAACACCGGGGAGCTGTTTTTT. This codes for CASSQLAYPNTGELFF.

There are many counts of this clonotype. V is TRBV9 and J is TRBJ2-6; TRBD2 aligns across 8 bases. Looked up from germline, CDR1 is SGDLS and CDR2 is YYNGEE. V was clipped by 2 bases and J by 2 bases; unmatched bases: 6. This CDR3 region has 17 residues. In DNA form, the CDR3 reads TGTGCCAGCAGCGTTCAGCGGGAGCTCACTGGGGCCAACGTCCTGACTTTC. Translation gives CASSVQRELTGANVLTF.

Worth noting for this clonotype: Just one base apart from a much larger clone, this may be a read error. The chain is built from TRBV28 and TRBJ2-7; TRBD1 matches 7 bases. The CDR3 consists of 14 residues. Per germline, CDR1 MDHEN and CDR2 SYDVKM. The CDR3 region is CASSSRDRSYVQYF. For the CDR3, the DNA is TGTGCCAGCAGTAGCCGGGACAGATCCTACGTGCAGTACTTC.

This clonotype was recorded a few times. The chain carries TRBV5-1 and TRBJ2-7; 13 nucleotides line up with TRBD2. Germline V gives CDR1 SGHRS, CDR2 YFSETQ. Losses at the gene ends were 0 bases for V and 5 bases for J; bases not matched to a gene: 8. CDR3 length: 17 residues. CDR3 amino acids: CASSLDRETSGRHEQYF. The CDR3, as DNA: TGCGCCAGCAGCTTGGATCGCGAGACTAGCGGGAGGCACGAGCAGTACTTC.